These 18 T cell receptor beta chains originate from one sample sequenced in a study of regulatory T cells in long-lasting Graves disease. Arm-PCR with iRepertoire HTBI primers amplified the CDR3 regions for these TCR beta libraries. TCRdb passed the multiplex PCR reads through MiXCR, listing each CDR3 protein once. Of about 430,000 distinct CDR3 sequences in the sample, 15% are singletons; the top ten hold roughly 7.7%. Regarding time point: newly diagnosed GD, antithyroid drugs for less than 3 months. Following extraction of RNA from PBMCs, that RNA was used to make the TCR library. The sample was also linked to a second study, of T cells in Graves' hyperthyroidism and ophthalmopathy.

The input for sequencing was peripheral blood mononuclear cells (PBMCs), taken at new diagnosis, from a patient treated with antithyroid drugs. All receptors derive from a middle-aged woman with Graves disease.

This clonotype was picked up many times. The CDR3 nucleotides are TGTGCCAGCAGCTTAGATCGACAGGGCCCAGATACGCAGTATTTT. Its protein is CASSLDRQGPDTQYF. The chain links TRBV7-6 to TRBJ2-3; 7 nucleotides match TRBD1. The CDR3 has 15 amino acids. The J segment lost 4 bases and the V segment lost 1 base, leaving 5 bases of the junction unmatched. Germline V gene lookup returns CDR1 SGHVS and CDR2 FNYEAQ.

This clonotype was seen a handful of times. The V gene is TRBV3-1, the J gene TRBJ1-2, with 10 bases lining up with TRBD1. Germline CDR1 LGHDT, CDR2 YNNKEL (reference sequence). The ends lost 2 bases at V and 7 bases at J; junction bases unmatched: 4. The CDR3 contains 14 residues. In nucleotides, the CDR3 is TGTGCCAGCAGCCAACAGGGACAGGGGAGTGGCTACACCTTC. Translation: CASSQQGQGSGYTF.

This clonotype was detected ten times or more. This chain connects TRBV18 to TRBJ2-3; TRBD2 matches at 10 bases. Germline loops: CDR1 KGHSH, CDR2 LQKENI. The CDR3 covers 15 residues. V lost 8 bases, J lost 0 bases, and 5 bases stayed unmatched. CDR3 protein: CASSQTSGSTDTQYF. The CDR3 bases are TGTGCCAGCAGCCAGACTAGCGGGAGCACAGATACGCAGTATTTT.

This clonotype was found many times. The chain links TRBV12-3 or TRBV12-4 to TRBJ2-7; 7 bases are a match to TRBD2. The V segment lost 2 bases and the J segment 3 bases; nucleotides outside the gene matches: 16. The CDR3 is made up of 18 amino acids. CDR3 sequence reads: CASSLRNLGGRGVYEQYF. CDR3 in DNA: TGTGCCAGCAGTTTACGCAATCTTGGGGGGAGGGGAGTCTACGAGCAGTACTTC.

This clonotype was counted between two and nine times. The gene calls are TRBV4-1 and TRBJ1-2, with no clear D. Germline V gene sequence: CDR1 MGHRA, CDR2 YSYEKL. The CDR3 contains 14 residues. The V end was cut by 6 bases, the J end by 4 bases, with 15 bases between. The CDR3 protein is CASRSTRSGYGYTF. DNA for the CDR3: TGCGCCAGCAGGAGTACCCGGAGTGGCTATGGCTACACCTTC.

The chain joins TRBV28 to TRBJ2-7, with a weak D call TRBD2 (7 bases). The CDR3 extends over 16 amino acids. Between the trimmed V and J ends, which lost 6 bases and 2 bases, there was a span of 20 bases. Germline-derived CDR1 and CDR2 are MDHEN and SYDVKM. The CDR3 DNA reads as TGTGCCAGCAGGGGGGGGGGGCTAGCGATAACCTACGAGCAGTACTTC. Translated, it gives CASRGGGLAITYEQYF.

The chain is built from TRBV2 and TRBJ2-1; possibly TRBD1 for D (6 bases). CDR1 is SNHLY and CDR2 is FYNNEI in the germline V gene. The CDR3 covers 15 residues. V lost 3 bases, J lost 10 bases, and 19 bases lay in between. DNA of the CDR3: TGTGCCAGCAGTGACGTCCTGGGGGCCATCTACGAGCAGTTCTTC. Encoded protein: CASSDVLGAIYEQFF.

This clonotype came up many times. The chain carries TRBV7-9 and TRBJ1-1; no clear D gene. Germline V gives CDR1 SEHNR, CDR2 FQNEAQ (reference sequence). The CDR3 has 13 amino acids. Between the trimmed V and J ends, which lost 2 bases and 4 bases, there was a span of 8 bases. In DNA form, the CDR3 reads TGTGCCAGCAGCTTATCGGGTCCCACTGAAGCTTTCTTT. Amino acids: CASSLSGPTEAFF.

This clonotype was found many times. The chain combines TRBV28 with TRBJ2-1, with 8 bases lining up with TRBD2. V trimming: 4 bases; J trimming: 9 bases; junction bases outside the gene matches: 5. The V gene's germline CDR1 is MDHEN and CDR2 SYDVKM. The CDR3 runs 13 residues. The CDR3, as DNA: TGTGCCAGCAGTTCCGGGACTAGGGTTGAGCAGTTCTTC. Protein: CASSSGTRVEQFF.

This clonotype has more than one count but fewer than ten. The CDR3 nucleotides are TGCAGTGCTCCCCGGCCGAGGAGCATGAACACTGAAGCTTTCTTT. This encodes CSAPRPRSMNTEAFF. The chain joins TRBV20-1 to TRBJ1-1; D is unresolved. The germline V and J ends were trimmed by 5 bases and 0 bases, with 16 bases remaining between them. The germline V gene has CDR1 DFQATT and CDR2 SNEGSKA (reference sequence). The CDR3 covers 15 residues.

This clonotype was detected ten times or more. The chain joins TRBV6-1 to TRBJ2-7; tentatively, D is TRBD2 (5 bases). The germline V gene encodes CDR1 MNHNS and CDR2 SASEGT. The CDR3 is 13 residues long. V gave up 7 bases and J gave up 0 bases, with 10 bases separating them. This chain's CDR3 is CASNSEGSYEQYF. The DNA of the CDR3 is TGTGCCAGCAATAGTGAGGGCTCCTACGAGCAGTACTTC.

This clonotype was counted ten times or more. The genes are TRBV24-1 and TRBJ2-7; D unresolved. This CDR3 spans 13 amino acids. Germline lookup yields CDR1 KGHDR and CDR2 SFDVKD. Between the trimmed V and J ends, which lost 3 bases and 1 base, there was a span of 6 bases. CDR3 in amino acids: CATSDLPSYEQYF. CDR3 sequence (DNA): TGTGCCACCAGTGATCTGCCATCCTACGAGCAGTACTTC.

In this sample, this clonotype turned up many times. The genes are TRBV4-1 and TRBJ1-4; D ambiguous. Germline V gene lookup returns CDR1 MGHRA and CDR2 YSYEKL. CDR3 length: 15 residues. The V and J ends lost 4 bases and 8 bases respectively, with 17 bases between them. DNA for the CDR3: TGCGCCAGCAGCCCCCGCGGTCTTCCGGGCGAAAAACTGTTTTTT. It yields the protein CASSPRGLPGEKLFF.

The table lists this clonotype with many counts. The chain joins TRBV5-1 to TRBJ2-1, with D uncertain. Trimming removed 1 base from V and 0 bases from J, with 11 bases in between. There are 16 residues in the CDR3. CDR1 SGHRS and CDR2 YFSETQ come from the germline V gene. CDR3 loop: CASSLTLTSSYNEQFF. The DNA for the CDR3 is TGCGCCAGCAGCTTGACCCTTACCAGCTCCTACAATGAGCAGTTCTTC.

This clonotype was detected ten times or more. The genes are TRBV7-2 and TRBJ1-6; 7 nucleotides line up with TRBD1. The CDR3 runs 16 residues. Germline CDR1 is SGHTA and CDR2 is FQGNSA. Trimming cost V 2 bases and J 7 bases; bases outside gene matches: 8. CDR3 sequence reads: CASSLRPGQLNSPLHF. In DNA, the CDR3 is TGTGCCAGCAGCTTAAGACCGGGACAGCTGAATTCACCCCTCCACTTT.

This clonotype was picked up many times. An end of the junction differs from the germline gene, which may be a read error. This chain uses TRBV6-1 with TRBJ2-1; 8 positions match TRBD2. The CDR3 runs 15 residues. Germline CDR1 is MNHNS and CDR2 is SASEGT. The CDR3 reads CASSKAGVVDNEQFF. DNA for the CDR3: TGTGCCAGCAGTAAAGCGGGAGTCGTGGACAATGAGCAGTTCTTC.

This clonotype was seen a few times. This rearrangement joins TRBV19 to TRBJ1-3; D gene ambiguous. This CDR3 is built from 15 residues. Trimming removed 6 bases from V and 0 bases from J, with 12 bases in between. The germline V gene encodes CDR1 LNHDA and CDR2 SQIVND (reference sequence). This chain's CDR3 is CASRSNSLSGNTIYF. CDR3 in DNA: TGTGCCAGTAGGTCGAACAGCCTCTCTGGAAACACCATATATTTT.

This clonotype was recorded at least ten times. The chain is built from TRBV9 and TRBJ2-3; D is possibly TRBD1 or TRBD2 (6 bases each). The CDR3 spans 15 residues. V was shortened by 0 bases and J by 2 bases, with 10 bases between the two germline ends. The germline CDR1 and CDR2 sequences are SGDLS and YYNGEE. CDR3 loop: CASSVEPGATDTQYF. In DNA form, the CDR3 reads TGTGCCAGCAGCGTAGAACCGGGGGCCACAGATACGCAGTATTTT.